This entry features one T cell receptor beta chain sequence. This sample was included in a study of blood T cell repertoires in COVID-19. Study-wide context: PBMCs, B-cell-depleted T cells, or T cells were the source of the cDNA or gDNA that made up the material.

The CDR3 contains 14 residues. CDR1 is PRHDT and CDR2 is FYEKMQ in the germline V gene (reference sequence). Trimming at V came to 1 base and at J to 4 bases, leaving 2 bases not matched to a gene. Recruitment covered about 25 US areas and drew participants whose ages spanned roughly 18 to 100 years. Clinical history reported by participants formed the basis on which cohorts were assigned. As originally analysed: Nucleated cell counts were estimated from reference gene primer amplification. Measured with immunoSEQ multiplex PCR; TCRdb has only the in-frame clones, and not every one. V and J calls and clone size are copied from that table; D and trimming were computed from the DNA. This table has 200,000 to 250,000 clones, approximately 92% appearing once.

This chain joins TRBV13 and TRBJ1-1; 8 nucleotides agree with TRBD1. Sequenced sample: PBMCs or T cells enriched from blood (not recorded which). This clonotype was obtained from a woman under 30 in a cohort exposed to, infected with or recovered from COVID-19 (not recorded which). The CDR3 sequence: CASSLDTGGTEAFF. The DNA for the CDR3 is TGTGCCAGCAGCTTAGACACAGGGGGCACTGAAGCTTTCTTT.